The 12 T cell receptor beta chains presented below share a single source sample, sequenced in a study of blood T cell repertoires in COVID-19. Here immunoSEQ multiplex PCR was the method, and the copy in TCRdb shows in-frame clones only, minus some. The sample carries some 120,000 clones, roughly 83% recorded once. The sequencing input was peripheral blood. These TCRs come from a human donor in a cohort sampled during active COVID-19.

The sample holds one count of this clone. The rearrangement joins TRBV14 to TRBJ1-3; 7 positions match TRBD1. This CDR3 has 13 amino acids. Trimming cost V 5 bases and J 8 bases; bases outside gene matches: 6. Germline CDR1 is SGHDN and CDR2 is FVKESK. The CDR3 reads CASSRRQGHTIYF. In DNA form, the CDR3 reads TGTGCCAGCAGCAGGCGACAGGGCCACACCATATATTTT.

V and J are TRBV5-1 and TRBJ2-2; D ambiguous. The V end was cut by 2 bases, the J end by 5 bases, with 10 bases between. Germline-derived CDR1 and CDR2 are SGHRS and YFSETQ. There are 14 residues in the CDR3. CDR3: CASSFGHGTGELFF. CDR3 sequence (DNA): TGCGCCAGCAGCTTTGGGCATGGAACCGGGGAGCTGTTTTTT.

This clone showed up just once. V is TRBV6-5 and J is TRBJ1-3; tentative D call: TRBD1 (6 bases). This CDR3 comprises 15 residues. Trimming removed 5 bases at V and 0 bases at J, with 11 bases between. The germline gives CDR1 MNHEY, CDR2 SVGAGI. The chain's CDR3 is CASSTGTASGNTIYF. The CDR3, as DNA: TGTGCCAGCAGTACAGGGACGGCCTCTGGAAACACCATATATTTT.

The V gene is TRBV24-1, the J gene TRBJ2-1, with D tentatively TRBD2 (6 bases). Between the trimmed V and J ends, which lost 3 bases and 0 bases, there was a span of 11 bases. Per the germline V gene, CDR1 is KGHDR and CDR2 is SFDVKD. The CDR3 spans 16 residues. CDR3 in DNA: TGTGCCACCAGTGATCTTGCGGGAAGCTCCTACAATGAGCAGTTCTTC. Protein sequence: CATSDLAGSSYNEQFF.

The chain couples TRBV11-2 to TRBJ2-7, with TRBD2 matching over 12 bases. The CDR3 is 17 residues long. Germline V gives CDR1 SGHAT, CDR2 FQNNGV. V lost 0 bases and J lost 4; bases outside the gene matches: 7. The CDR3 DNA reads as TGTGCCAGCAGCTTAGAACTAGCGGGAGGAATTACGTACGAGCAGTACTTC. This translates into CASSLELAGGITYEQYF.

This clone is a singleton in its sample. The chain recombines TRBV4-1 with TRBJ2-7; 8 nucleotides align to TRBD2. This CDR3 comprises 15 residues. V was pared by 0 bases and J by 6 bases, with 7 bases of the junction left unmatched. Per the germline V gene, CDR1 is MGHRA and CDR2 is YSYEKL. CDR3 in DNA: TGCGCCAGCAGCCAAGAAGGCCGGGAGGGCCGCGAGCAGTACTTC. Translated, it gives CASSQEGREGREQYF.

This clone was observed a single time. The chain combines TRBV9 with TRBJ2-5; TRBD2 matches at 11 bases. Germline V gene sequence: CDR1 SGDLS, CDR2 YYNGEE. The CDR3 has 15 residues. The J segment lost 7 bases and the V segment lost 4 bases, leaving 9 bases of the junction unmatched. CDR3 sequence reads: CASSPTTSGILTQYF. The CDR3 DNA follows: TGTGCCAGCAGCCCAACGACTAGCGGGATCTTGACCCAGTACTTC.

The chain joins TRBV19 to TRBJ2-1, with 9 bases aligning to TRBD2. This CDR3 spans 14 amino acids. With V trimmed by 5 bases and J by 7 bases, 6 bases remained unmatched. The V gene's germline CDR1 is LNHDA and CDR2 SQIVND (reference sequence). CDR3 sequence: CASSRAGGYNEQFF. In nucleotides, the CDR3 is TGTGCCAGTAGTCGGGCGGGAGGGTATAATGAGCAGTTCTTC.

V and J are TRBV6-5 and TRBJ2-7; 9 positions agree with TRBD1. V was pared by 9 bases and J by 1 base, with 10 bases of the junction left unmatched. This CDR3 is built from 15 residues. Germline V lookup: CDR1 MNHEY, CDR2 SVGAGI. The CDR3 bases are TGTGCCAGACACAGCCGGGACAGGGCATCCTACGAGCAGTACTTC. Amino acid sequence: CARHSRDRASYEQYF.

CDR3 in DNA: TGTGCCAGCAGCTTAGCCCGGGGGGGTTACAATGAGCAGTTCTTC. This gives the protein CASSLARGGYNEQFF. The rearrangement joins TRBV7-9 to TRBJ2-1; 8 nucleotides align to TRBD2. The CDR3 length is 15 residues. The V and J ends lost 0 bases and 4 bases, in that order; junction bases with no gene match: 2. The V gene's germline CDR1 is SEHNR and CDR2 FQNEAQ (reference sequence).

In DNA, the CDR3 is TGTGCCAGCAGCCCCCCGGACCCTGGGGGGAACATTCAGTACTTC. This sequence encodes CASSPPDPGGNIQYF. The chain combines TRBV7-8 with TRBJ2-4; a possible D gene is TRBD2 (6 bases). V shed 5 bases and J shed 7 bases, with 18 bases lying between them. The germline V gene has CDR1 SGHVS and CDR2 FQNEAQ. CDR3 length: 15 amino acids.

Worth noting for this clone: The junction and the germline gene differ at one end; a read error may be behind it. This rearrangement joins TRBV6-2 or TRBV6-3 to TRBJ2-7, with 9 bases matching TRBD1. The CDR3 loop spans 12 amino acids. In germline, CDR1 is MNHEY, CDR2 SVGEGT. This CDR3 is CASSSSGQGANF. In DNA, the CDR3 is TGTGCCAGCAGTTCCTCGGGACAGGGAGCAAACTTC.